This record looks at one T cell receptor (beta chain) sequence and its context. TCRdb called the 5' RACE reads again in MiXCR, with one record for every CDR3 protein. This sample carries about 430,000 distinct CDR3 sequences, more than 15% of them seen once, and the ten largest clones take about 22%. The sample originates from a study of T-cell memory formation after mild COVID-19. This CDR3 is 16 amino acids long. Trimming shortened V by 4 bases and J by 6 bases, and 22 bases separated the two germline ends. CDR1 is SGHRS, CDR2 YFSETQ, per germline. The J gene is TRBJ1-2, the V gene TRBV5-1; a possible D gene is TRBD1 (6 bases). This receptor was identified in a man aged 18 to 29 who had mild COVID-19 (a few samples of this study predate the infection). Cell type and time point are not known. The specimen was PBMCs or a T cell subset sorted from them (not recorded which). This chain's CDR3 is CASSLQRGGTPDGYTF. The CDR3 DNA reads TGCGCCAGCAGCCTTCAAAGAGGGGGAACCCCCGATGGCTACACCTTC.